The rows below give T cell receptor beta chains drawn from one sample of a study of T cells after yellow fever vaccination. TCRdb processed the 5' RACE reads anew with MiXCR; each CDR3 protein has one entry. In the table there are some 500,000 distinct CDR3 sequences, 13% of which are singletons. Material: PBMCs, obtained on the day of the yellow fever booster vaccination. These receptors were collected from a young man who received the YFV17D yellow fever vaccine. Each CDR3 is given with its conserved first and last residue. The order of the fields is clone size, J gene, V gene, D gene, CDR3 DNA, CDR3 protein. D genes are given only for firm matches. Size is stated for part of the rows, as once, few or many counts, or as a class when the clone is expanded.

few | TRBJ2-2 | TRBV27 | TRBD2 | TGTGCCAGCAGTCGATGGACTAGCGGGAGGACCGGGGAGCTGTTTTTT | CASSRWTSGRTGELFF
few | TRBJ2-1 | TRBV20-1 | . | TGCAGTGCTCACCCCACAGCGGCAGGCCTCAATGAGCAGTTCTTC | CSAHPTAAGLNEQFF
. | TRBJ2-1 | TRBV18 | TRBD2 | TGTGCCAGCTCACGAGGGACTAGCTCCAATGAGCAGTTCTTC | CASSRGTSSNEQFF
few | TRBJ2-1 | TRBV24-1 | TRBD2 | TGTGCCACCAGTGATACGCGTCGAGCGGGAGAGCGGGGCAATGAGCAGTTCTTC | CATSDTRRAGERGNEQFF
many | TRBJ2-7 | TRBV5-5 | . | TGTGCCAGCAGCCAACAGGGCCCCTACGAGCAGTACTTC | CASSQQGPYEQYF
. | TRBJ2-4 | TRBV7-9 | . | TGTGCCAGCAGCCCAGCCGTAGCCAAAAACATTCAGTACTTC | CASSPAVAKNIQYF
. | TRBJ2-1 | TRBV6-5 | . | TGTGCCAGCAGTTACAACAGGTACAATGAGCAGTTCTTC | CASSYNRYNEQFF
many | TRBJ2-7 | TRBV5-1 | . | TGCGCCAGCAGCTTGGGCCAGGTATCAAACGAGCAGTACTTC | CASSLGQVSNEQYF
few | TRBJ2-1 | TRBV29-1 | . | TGCAGCGCCGATCATTACAATGAGCAGTTCTTC | CSADHYNEQFF
. | TRBJ2-3 | TRBV2 | TRBD2 | TGTGCCAGCAGGGAATCAGGGGGTCTAGCGGGGCTGATCACAGATACGCAGTATTTT | CASRESGGLAGLITDTQYF
. | TRBJ2-5 | TRBV29-1 | . | TGCAGCGTCCCGCGGGGACAGATAGGCGGAGTGGGGGAGACCCAGTACTTC | CSVPRGQIGGVGETQYF
. | TRBJ2-1 | TRBV5-1 | TRBD2 | TGCGCCTCGAAACCGGGACTAGTGGAAAATGAGCAGTTCTTC | CASKPGLVENEQFF
few | TRBJ2-7 | TRBV3-1 | . | TGTGCCAGCAGCCTCGGGACCGGGTGGGACTTC | CASSLGTGWDF
. | TRBJ2-5 | TRBV7-9 | . | TGTGCCAGCAGCTTAGCTAGTAAGGGAGAGACCCAGTACTTC | CASSLASKGETQYF
. | TRBJ2-6 | TRBV3-1 | . | TGTGCCAGCAGCCAGGGCGGGGTGAGAGGCTCTGGGGCCAACGTCCTGACTTTC | CASSQGGVRGSGANVLTF
. | TRBJ2-5 | TRBV21-1 | . | TGTGCCAGCAGCAAAGCTGGGGGGGCGGCGACCCAGTACTTC | CASSKAGGAATQYF
. | TRBJ1-5 | TRBV23-1 | TRBD1 | TGCGCCAGCAGTCAAGGGACAGGGGTTGCCGGATATCAGCCCCAGCATTTT | CASSQGTGVAGYQPQHF
few | TRBJ2-1 | TRBV14 | . | TGTGCCAGCAGCCATTTGGGTGAGCAGTTCTTC | CASSHLGEQFF
few | TRBJ1-2 | TRBV11-2 | . | TGTGCCAGCAGCTTAGATCCCGAGGCGGGGCGAAGAGGCTACACCTTC | CASSLDPEAGRRGYTF
few | TRBJ1-4 | TRBV28 | . | TGTGCCAGCAGTTTGACAGATAGAGCCCTTAATGAAAAACTGTTTTTT | CASSLTDRALNEKLFF
many | TRBJ2-3 | TRBV9 | . | TGTGCCAGCAGCTGGGGGGCAGATACGCAGTATTTT | CASSWGADTQYF
. | TRBJ1-5 | TRBV19 | . | TGTGCCAGTAGTATAATTGGGCAGGAGGACAATCAGCCCCAGCATTTT | CASSIIGQEDNQPQHF
many | TRBJ2-7 | TRBV5-5 | TRBD1 | TGTGCCAGCAGCTTCGGGACAGGGACTTACGAGCAGTACTTC | CASSFGTGTYEQYF
. | TRBJ1-1 | TRBV7-9 | . | TGTGCCAGCAGCTTACCAGGGGCGAACACTGAAGCTTTCTTT | CASSLPGANTEAFF
. | TRBJ2-1 | TRBV27 | . | TGTGCCAGCAGTTTAATCGGAATAGCGGTTAACAATGAGCAGTTCTTC | CASSLIGIAVNNEQFF
. | TRBJ2-1 | TRBV4-3 | TRBD2 | TGCGCCAGCAGCCACTTAGCAGCGGGGGGCCGGGAGCAGTTCTTC | CASSHLAAGGREQFF